These 8 T cell receptor beta chains were sequenced from one sample in a study of blood T cells in healthy people across ages. A second PCR, run for roughly 7 to 11 cycles, used a sample-barcoded 5' primer plus a J-beta primer mix. TCRdb used MiXCR to reprocess the 5' RACE reads, holding one entry per CDR3 protein. This table has roughly 730,000 distinct CDR3 sequences, just over 55% appearing once. The sequencing sample was made of blood. These receptor sequences come from a man aged 35 to 55 in good health.

The chain is built from TRBV7-8 and TRBJ1-1; tentative D call: TRBD1 (5 bases). Trimming stripped 4 bases from V and 6 bases from J, with 12 bases between. Germline CDR1 is SGHVS and CDR2 is FQNEAQ. CDR3 length: 13 residues. The CDR3 spells CASSSGRGSEAFF. CDR3 bases: TGTGCCAGCAGCTCCGGTAGGGGTTCTGAAGCTTTCTTT.

J is TRBJ2-5 and V is TRBV5-1; 11 positions agree with TRBD2. In germline, CDR1 is SGHRS, CDR2 YFSETQ. The CDR3 covers 15 residues. V was clipped by 4 bases and J by 11 bases; unmatched bases: 13. This chain's CDR3 is CASSLKLAGADEQYF. In DNA form, the CDR3 reads TGCGCCAGCAGCCTGAAACTAGCGGGAGCTGATGAGCAGTACTTC.

This clonotype was seen a handful of times. V gene TRBV4-3 combines with J gene TRBJ2-7, with 9 bases lining up with TRBD1. CDR3 length equals 16 residues. CDR1 LGHNA and CDR2 YSLEER come from the germline V gene. V trimming: 4 bases; J trimming: 5 bases; junction bases outside the gene matches: 12. Written as DNA, the CDR3 is TGCGCCAGCAGCCGAGAGACCGGGACAGGGATCCACGAGCAGTACTTC. Amino acids: CASSRETGTGIHEQYF.

The V gene is TRBV7-6, the J gene TRBJ2-7, with D possibly being TRBD1 or TRBD2 (5 bases each). CDR1 is SGHVS, CDR2 FNYEAQ, per germline. V lost 6 bases and J lost 2, with 20 bases in between. This CDR3 contains 16 residues. The CDR3 reads CASRTKGTTRAYEQYF. The CDR3 region has the DNA TGTGCCAGCAGAACCAAGGGGACCACGCGGGCCTACGAGCAGTACTTC.

On this clonotype: It may be a read error: a sequence one base away is much more abundant. The chain couples TRBV4-2 to TRBJ1-2; TRBD1 might be the D (5 bases). Germline CDR1 is LGHNA and CDR2 is YNFKEQ. The CDR3 totals 15 residues. This CDR3 reads CASGQDSTGIRGYTF. CDR3 in DNA: TGTGCCAGCGGCCAAGATAGCACAGGTATACGTGGCTACACCTTC.

This chain joins TRBV7-2 and TRBJ1-4; maybe TRBD1 (5 bases). V shed 3 bases and J shed 4 bases, with 15 bases lying between them. The CDR3 sequence is 16 residues long. The germline V gene encodes CDR1 SGHTA and CDR2 FQGNSA. DNA of the CDR3: TGTGCCAGCAGCTTCCCGGGGGGGATAGGTAATGAAAAACTGTTTTTT. It translates to CASSFPGGIGNEKLFF.

Note on this clonotype: Since a much larger clone is just one base distant, this may be a read error. The chain combines TRBV7-7 with TRBJ2-3, with 9 bases that match TRBD2. Per germline, CDR1 SSHAT and CDR2 FNYEAQ (reference sequence). This CDR3 has 13 residues. V trimming: 5 bases; J trimming: 7 bases; junction bases outside the gene matches: 4. CDR3 bases: TGTGCCAGCAGCGTAAGCGGGGGGAATACGCAGTATTTT. Its protein is CASSVSGGNTQYF.

The chain joins TRBV20-1 to TRBJ2-1; 7 nucleotides agree with TRBD2. The junction had 11 bases not matched to a gene; V was cut back by 3 bases and J by 6 bases. Germline CDR1 reads DFQATT; CDR2 reads SNEGSKA (reference sequence). There are 15 residues in the CDR3. The CDR3 spells CSASSGSGPINEQFF. In DNA form, the CDR3 reads TGCAGTGCTAGTTCGGGTAGCGGGCCTATCAATGAGCAGTTCTTC.